This T cell receptor (beta chain) was identified in a study of metastatic and nonmetastatic thyroid tumors. The length of the CDR3 is 15 residues. V was shortened by 1 base and J by 2 bases, with 13 bases between the two germline ends. From germline, CDR1 is SGHTS and CDR2 YDEGEE. This clone was counted between two and nine times. A read error may explain this, as a much larger clone is one base away. TCRdb reprocessed the PCR reads using MiXCR. The sample yields tens of thousands of clones, 15% to 20% seen once. Nobody among the patients had been given any treatment before thyroid surgery. The chain carries TRBV5-8 and TRBJ2-7, with D perhaps TRBD1 (5 bases). Material: blood. The TCR was taken from a male donor with papillary thyroid cancer or a benign thyroid nodule (not recorded which). Some clones in this sample may be carry-over from other donors' samples. The CDR3 region has the DNA TGTGCCAGCAGCTTGACCTGGACAATACCCTACGAGCAGTACTTC. Protein sequence: CASSLTWTIPYEQYF.